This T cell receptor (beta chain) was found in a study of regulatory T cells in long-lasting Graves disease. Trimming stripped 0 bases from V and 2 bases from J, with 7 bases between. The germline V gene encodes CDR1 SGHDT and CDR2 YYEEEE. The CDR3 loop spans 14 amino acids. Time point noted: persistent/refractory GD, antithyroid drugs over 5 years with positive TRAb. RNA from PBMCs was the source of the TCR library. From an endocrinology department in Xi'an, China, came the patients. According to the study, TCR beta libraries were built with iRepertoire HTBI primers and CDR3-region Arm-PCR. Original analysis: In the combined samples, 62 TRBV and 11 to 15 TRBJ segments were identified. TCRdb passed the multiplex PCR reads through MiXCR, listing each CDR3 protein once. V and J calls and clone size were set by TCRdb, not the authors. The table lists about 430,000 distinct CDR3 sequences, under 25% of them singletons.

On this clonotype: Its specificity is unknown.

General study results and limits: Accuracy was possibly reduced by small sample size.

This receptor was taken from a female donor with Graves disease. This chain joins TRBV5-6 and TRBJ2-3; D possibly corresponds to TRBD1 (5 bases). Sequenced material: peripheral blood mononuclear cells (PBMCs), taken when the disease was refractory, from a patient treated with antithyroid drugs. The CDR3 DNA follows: TGTGCCAGCAGCTTGGTGACAGCCACAGATACGCAGTATTTT. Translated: CASSLVTATDTQYF.